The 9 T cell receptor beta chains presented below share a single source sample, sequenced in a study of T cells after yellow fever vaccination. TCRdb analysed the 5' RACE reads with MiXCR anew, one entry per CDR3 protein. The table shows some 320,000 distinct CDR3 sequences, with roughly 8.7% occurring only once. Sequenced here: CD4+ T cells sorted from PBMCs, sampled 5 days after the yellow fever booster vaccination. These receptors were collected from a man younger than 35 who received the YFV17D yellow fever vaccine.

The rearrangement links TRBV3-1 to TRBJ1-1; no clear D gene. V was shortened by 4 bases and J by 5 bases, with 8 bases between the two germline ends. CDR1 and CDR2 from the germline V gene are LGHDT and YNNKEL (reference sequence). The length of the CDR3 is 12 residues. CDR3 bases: TGTGCCAGCAGCCGGGGTAAGACTGAAGCTTTCTTT. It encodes CASSRGKTEAFF.

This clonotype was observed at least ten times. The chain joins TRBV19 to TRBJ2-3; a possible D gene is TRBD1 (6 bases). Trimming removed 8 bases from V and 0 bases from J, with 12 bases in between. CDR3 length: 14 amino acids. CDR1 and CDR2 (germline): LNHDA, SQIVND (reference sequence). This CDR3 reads CASSARGSTDTQYF. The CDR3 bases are TGTGCCAGTTCCGCAAGGGGGAGCACAGATACGCAGTATTTT.

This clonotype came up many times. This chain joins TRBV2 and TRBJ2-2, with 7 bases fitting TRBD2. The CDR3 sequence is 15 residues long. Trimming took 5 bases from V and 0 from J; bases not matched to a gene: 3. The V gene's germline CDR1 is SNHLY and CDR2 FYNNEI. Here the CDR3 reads CASSTGTTNTGELFF. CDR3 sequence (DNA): TGTGCCAGCAGTACGGGGACTACGAACACCGGGGAGCTGTTTTTT. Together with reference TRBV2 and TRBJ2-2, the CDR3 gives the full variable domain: EPEVTQTPSHQVTQMGQEVILRCVPISNHLYFYWYRQILGQKVEFLVSFYNNEISEKSEIFDDQFSVERPDGSNFTLKIRSTKLEDSAMYFCASSTGTTNTGELFFGEGSRLTVL.

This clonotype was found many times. For the CDR3, the DNA is TGTGCCTGGAGTGTTCAGGGCAACTACGAGCAGTACTTC. Translating gives CAWSVQGNYEQYF. This chain links TRBV30 with TRBJ2-7; TRBD1 is a possible D gene (5 bases). CDR1 and CDR2 from the germline V gene are GTSNPN and SVGIG (reference sequence). The CDR3 is made up of 13 amino acids. With 0 bases removed from V and 3 bases from J, the gap between germline ends came to 9 bases.

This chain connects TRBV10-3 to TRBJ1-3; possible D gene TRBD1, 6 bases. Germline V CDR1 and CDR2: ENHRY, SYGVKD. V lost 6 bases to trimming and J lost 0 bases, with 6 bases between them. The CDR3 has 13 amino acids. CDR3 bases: TGTGCCATCAGGGACAGCTCTGGAAACACCATATATTTT. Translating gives CAIRDSSGNTIYF.

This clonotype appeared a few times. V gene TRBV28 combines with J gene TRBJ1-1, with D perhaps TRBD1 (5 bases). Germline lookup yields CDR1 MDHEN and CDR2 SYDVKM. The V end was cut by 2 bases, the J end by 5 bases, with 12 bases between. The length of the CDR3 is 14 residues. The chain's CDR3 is CASSLGGVRTEAFF. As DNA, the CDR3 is TGTGCCAGCAGTTTAGGAGGGGTGAGAACTGAAGCTTTCTTT.

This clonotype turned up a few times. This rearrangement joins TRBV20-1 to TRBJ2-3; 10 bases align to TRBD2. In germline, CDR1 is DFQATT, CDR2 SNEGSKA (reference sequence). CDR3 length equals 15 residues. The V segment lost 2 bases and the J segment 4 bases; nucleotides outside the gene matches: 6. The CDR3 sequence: CSARKSGGASDTQYF. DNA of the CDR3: TGCAGTGCTAGAAAGAGCGGGGGGGCGTCAGATACGCAGTATTTT.

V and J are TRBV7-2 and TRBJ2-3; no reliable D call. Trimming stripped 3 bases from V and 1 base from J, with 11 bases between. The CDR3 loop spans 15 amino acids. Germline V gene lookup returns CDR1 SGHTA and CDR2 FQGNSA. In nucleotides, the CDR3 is TGTGCCAGCAGCTTTACGCGGATCCGCACAGATACGCAGTATTTT. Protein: CASSFTRIRTDTQYF.

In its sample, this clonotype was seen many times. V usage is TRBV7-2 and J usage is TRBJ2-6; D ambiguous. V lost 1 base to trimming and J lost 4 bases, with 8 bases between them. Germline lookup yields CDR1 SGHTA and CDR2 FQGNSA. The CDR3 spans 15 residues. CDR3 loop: CASSLDFSGANVLTF. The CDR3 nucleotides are TGTGCCAGCAGCTTAGACTTTTCAGGGGCCAACGTCCTGACTTTC.